Listed below are T cell receptor beta chains from one sample, sequenced in a study of OX40 agonist ivuxolimab in advanced cancers. Libraries were prepared by immunoSEQ multiplex PCR; TCRdb keeps only in-frame clonotypes and omits some of them. This table has under 85,000 clones, around 83% appearing once. The sequenced sample was CD4+ or CD8+ T cells sorted from blood, obtained in a trial of the OX40 agonist ivuxolimab. The receptors here all came from an adult with an advanced solid tumor such as melanoma, head and neck, liver or kidney cancer. Both conserved end residues are trimmed from each CDR3.

v_call	j_call	cdr3_aa
TRBV4-2	TRBJ2-7	ASSRETGDPSYEQY
TRBV7-2	TRBJ2-1	ASSQGGRGDNEQF
TRBV7-2	TRBJ1-6	ASSLGLLGGSPLH
TRBV5-4	TRBJ1-2	ASSPRGGDLGYT
TRBV29-1	TRBJ1-3	SVVYGTGNTIY
TRBV7-2	TRBJ2-3	ASSLMGGTDTQY
TRBV19	TRBJ2-7	ASSNGVGYEQY
TRBV11-2	TRBJ2-7	ASSLRSGTRGEQY
TRBV2	TRBJ2-1	ASSEGRSSYNEQF
TRBV7-3	TRBJ1-1	ASSLATGTGGNTEAF
TRBV5-1	TRBJ2-2	ASGPGTGARELF
TRBV27	TRBJ1-2	ASSFQSRPGQVRAGYT
TRBV5-6	TRBJ1-2	ASSLAQAGGYT
TRBV7-9	TRBJ1-5	ASSLGAGREGNQPQH
TRBV5-1	TRBJ2-1	ASSWTSGSLGNEQF
TRBV5-4	TRBJ2-3	ASSTSGSFADTQY
TRBV7-9	TRBJ2-3	ASSLVPPGRSTDTQY
TRBV6-1	TRBJ2-1	ASSESGLAVYNEQF
TRBV5-6	TRBJ2-7	ASRVTGTGYEQY
TRBV6-5	TRBJ2-3	ASSYRGLALTDTQY
TRBV6-5	TRBJ1-5	ASSYSQNQPQH
TRBV19	TRBJ2-3	ASSWTVSDTQY
TRBV28	TRBJ2-7	ASKIDSSYEQY
TRBV28	TRBJ1-6	ASREALRSPLH
TRBV19	TRBJ2-1	ASEKGGTGVNEQF
TRBV5-1	TRBJ1-1	ASRRWGASTEAF
TRBV28	TRBJ2-7	ASRGSGLAGGPIKYEQY
TRBV15	TRBJ2-3	ATSRDGASGSYNTQY
TRBV5-4	TRBJ2-3	ASSFKTSLDTQY
TRBV7-2	TRBJ2-7	ASSFSGTGNYEQY
TRBV30	TRBJ2-2	AWSDYRGTIIRELF
TRBV28	TRBJ2-1	AGSKWSYNEQF
TRBV6-5	TRBJ2-2	AVGTGAIGELF
TRBV5-1	TRBJ2-5	ASSLGTGDETQY
TRBV5-6	TRBJ1-2	ASSSAGRAYGYT
TRBV14	TRBJ2-7	ASSQVGGYVREQY
TRBV5-1	TRBJ1-1	ASSPDRDHMNTEAF
TRBV6-4	TRBJ1-6	ASSDSTGGDSPLH
TRBV5-4	TRBJ2-2	ASTPGLAVNTGELF
TRBV7-9	TRBJ2-6	ASRPDRAGANVLT
TRBV2	TRBJ2-1	ASRGPGLAALQF
TRBV13	TRBJ1-1	ASSSATGVGMGNTEAF
TRBV28	TRBJ1-4	ASRPPPGTGGEEKLF
TRBV10-3	TRBJ1-2	AISRGRDPPNYGYT
TRBV28	TRBJ2-3	ASKRTGLSTDTQY
TRBV4-3	TRBJ2-3	ASSQEDGRGLAGAPDTQY
TRBV29-1	TRBJ2-1	SGKGPYNEQF
TRBV30	TRBJ2-5	AWSVSRFLRETQY
TRBV6-5	TRBJ1-5	ASTLPGNSNQPQH